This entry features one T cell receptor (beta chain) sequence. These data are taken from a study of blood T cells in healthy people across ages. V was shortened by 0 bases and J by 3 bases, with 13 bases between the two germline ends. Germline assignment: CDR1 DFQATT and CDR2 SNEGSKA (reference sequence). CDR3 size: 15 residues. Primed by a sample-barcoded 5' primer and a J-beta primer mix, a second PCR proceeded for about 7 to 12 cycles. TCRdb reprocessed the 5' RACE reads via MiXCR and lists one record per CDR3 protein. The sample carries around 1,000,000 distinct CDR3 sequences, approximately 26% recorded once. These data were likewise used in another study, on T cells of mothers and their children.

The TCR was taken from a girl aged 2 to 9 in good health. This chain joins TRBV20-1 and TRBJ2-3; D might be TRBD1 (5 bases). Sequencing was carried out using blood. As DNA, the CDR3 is TGCAGTGCTAGAGAACCGACAGAGGAGACAGATACGCAGTATTTT. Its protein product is CSAREPTEETDTQYF.